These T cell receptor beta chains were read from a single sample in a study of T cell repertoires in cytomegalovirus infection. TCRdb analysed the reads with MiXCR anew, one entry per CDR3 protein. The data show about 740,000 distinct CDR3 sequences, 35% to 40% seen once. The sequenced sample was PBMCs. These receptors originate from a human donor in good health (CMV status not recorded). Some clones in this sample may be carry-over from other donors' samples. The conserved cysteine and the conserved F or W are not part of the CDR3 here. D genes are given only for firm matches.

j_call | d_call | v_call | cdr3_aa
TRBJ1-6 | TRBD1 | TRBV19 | ASRQGVNSPLH
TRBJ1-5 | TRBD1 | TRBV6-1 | ASKIYAGTDYSNQPQH
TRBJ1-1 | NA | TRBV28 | ASSAGSTESF
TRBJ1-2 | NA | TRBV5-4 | ASSLWGTGKIYGYT
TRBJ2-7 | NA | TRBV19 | ASGGLLEQY
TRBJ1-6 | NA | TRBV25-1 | ASSEPRGSLRSPLH
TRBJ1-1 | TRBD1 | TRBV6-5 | SSRGQGKGVARMNTEAF
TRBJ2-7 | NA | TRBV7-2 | ASTPASLGYEQY
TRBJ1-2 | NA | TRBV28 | ASSLTPGGYGYT
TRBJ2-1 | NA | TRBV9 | ASSVVGGPNNEQF
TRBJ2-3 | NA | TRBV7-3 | SSSFSLKIDTQY
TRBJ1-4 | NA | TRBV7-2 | ASSFSRSPDEKLF
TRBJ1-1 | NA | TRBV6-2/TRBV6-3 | ASSYFGSGSEAF
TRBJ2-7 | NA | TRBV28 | ASSRRPSYEQY
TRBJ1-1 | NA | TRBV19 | ASKIFGTAKNTEAF
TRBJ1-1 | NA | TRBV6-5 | ASSYSIVVTGTEAF
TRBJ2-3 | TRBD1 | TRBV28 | ASSIVGQQGTDTQY
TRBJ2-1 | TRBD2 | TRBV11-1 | ASSRLAGAGDEQF